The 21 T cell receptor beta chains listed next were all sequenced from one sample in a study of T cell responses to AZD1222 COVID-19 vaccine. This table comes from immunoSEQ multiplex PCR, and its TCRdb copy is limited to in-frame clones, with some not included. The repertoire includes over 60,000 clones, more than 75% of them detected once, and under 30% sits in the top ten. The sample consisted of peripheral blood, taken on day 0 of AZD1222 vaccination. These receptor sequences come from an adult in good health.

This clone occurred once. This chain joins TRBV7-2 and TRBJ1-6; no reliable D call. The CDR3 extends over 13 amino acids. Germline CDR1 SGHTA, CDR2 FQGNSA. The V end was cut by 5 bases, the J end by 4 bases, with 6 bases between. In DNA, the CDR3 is TGTGCCAGCAGCCCCCGGTATAATTCACCCCTCCACTTT. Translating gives CASSPRYNSPLHF.

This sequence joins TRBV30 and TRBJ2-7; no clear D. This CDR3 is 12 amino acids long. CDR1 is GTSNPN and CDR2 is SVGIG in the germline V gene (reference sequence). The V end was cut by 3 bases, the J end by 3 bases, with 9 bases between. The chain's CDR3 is CAWSIGRYEQYF. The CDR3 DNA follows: TGTGCCTGGAGCATCGGACGCTACGAGCAGTACTTC.

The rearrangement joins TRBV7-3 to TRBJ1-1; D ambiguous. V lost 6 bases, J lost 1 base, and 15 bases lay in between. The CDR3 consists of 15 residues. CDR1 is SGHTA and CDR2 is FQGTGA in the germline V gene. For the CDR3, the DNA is TGTGCCAGCAGTGCCTACGGGCCAGGGAACACTGAAGCTTTCTTT. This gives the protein CASSAYGPGNTEAFF.

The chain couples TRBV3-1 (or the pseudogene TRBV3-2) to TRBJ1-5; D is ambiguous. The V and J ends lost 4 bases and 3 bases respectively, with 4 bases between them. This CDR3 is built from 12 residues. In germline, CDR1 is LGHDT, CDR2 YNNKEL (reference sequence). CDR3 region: CASSRANQPQHF. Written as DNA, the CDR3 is TGTGCCAGCAGCCGCGCCAATCAGCCCCAGCATTTT.

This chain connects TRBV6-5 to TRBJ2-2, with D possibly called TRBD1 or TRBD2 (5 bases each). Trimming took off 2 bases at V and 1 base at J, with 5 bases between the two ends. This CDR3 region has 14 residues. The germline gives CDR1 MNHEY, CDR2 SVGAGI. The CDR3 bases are TGTGCCAGCAGTTACGGGGGGAACACCGGGGAGCTGTTTTTT. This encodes CASSYGGNTGELFF.

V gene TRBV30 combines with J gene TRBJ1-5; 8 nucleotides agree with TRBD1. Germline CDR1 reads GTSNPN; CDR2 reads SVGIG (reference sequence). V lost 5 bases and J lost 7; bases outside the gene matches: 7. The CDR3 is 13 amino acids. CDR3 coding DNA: TGTGCCTGGGGGACAGGCCCCAGGCAGCCCCAGCATTTT. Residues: CAWGTGPRQPQHF.

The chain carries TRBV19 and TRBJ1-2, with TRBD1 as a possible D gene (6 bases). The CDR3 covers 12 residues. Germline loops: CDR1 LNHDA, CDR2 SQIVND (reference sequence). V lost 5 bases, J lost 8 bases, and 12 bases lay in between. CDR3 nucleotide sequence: TGTGCCAGTAGTGTACAGGGACGGGGCTACACCTTC. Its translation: CASSVQGRGYTF.

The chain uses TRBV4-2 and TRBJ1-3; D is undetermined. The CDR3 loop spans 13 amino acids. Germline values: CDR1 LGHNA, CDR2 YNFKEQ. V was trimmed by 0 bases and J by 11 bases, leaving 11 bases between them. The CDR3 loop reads CASSQDRLTAIYF. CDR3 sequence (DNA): TGTGCCAGCAGCCAAGACAGGTTGACGGCCATATATTTT.

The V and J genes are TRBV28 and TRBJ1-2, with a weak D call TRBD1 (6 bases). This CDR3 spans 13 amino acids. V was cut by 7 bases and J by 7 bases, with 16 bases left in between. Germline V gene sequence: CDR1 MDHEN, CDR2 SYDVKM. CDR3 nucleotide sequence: TGTGCCAGCACCAATGGAAGGGGGGGTGGCTACACCTTC. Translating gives CASTNGRGGGYTF.

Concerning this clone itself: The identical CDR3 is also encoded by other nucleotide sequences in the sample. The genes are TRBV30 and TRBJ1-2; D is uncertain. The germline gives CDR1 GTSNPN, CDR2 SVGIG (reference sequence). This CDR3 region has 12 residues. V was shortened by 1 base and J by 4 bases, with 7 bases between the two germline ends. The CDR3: CAWSGGSYGYTF. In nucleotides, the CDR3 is TGTGCCTGGAGTGGTGGCAGCTATGGCTACACCTTC.

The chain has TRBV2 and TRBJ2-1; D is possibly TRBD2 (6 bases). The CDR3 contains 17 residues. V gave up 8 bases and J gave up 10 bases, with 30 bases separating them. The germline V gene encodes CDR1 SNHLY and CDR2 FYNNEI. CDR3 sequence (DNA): TGTGCCAGCGGGCGGGACTCCGTGTCACCTGGCACATTGGAGCAGTTCTTC. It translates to CASGRDSVSPGTLEQFF.

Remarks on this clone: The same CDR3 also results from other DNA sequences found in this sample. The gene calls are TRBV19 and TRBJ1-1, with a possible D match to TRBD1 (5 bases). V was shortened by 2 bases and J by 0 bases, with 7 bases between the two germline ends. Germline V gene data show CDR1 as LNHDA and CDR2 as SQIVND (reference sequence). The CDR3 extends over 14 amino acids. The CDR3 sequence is CASSIPGLNTEAFF. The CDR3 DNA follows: TGTGCCAGTAGTATACCGGGGCTGAACACTGAAGCTTTCTTT.

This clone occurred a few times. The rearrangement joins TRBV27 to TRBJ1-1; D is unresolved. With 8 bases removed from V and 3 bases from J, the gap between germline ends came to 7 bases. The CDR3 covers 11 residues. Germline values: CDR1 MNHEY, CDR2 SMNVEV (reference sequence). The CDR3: CASGRYTEAFF. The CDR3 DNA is TGTGCCAGCGGCCGCTACACTGAAGCTTTCTTT.

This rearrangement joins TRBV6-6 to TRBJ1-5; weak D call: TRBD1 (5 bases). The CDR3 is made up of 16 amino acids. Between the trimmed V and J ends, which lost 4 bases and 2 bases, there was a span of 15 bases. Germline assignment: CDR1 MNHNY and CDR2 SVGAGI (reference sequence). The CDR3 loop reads CASSSQLQDRNQPQHF. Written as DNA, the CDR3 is TGTGCCAGCAGTTCCCAATTACAGGATCGCAATCAGCCCCAGCATTTT.

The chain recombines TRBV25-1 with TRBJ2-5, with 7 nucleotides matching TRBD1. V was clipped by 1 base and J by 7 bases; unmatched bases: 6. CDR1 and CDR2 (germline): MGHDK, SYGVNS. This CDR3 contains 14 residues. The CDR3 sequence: CASSEWGTARTQYF. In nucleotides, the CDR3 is TGTGCCAGCAGTGAATGGGGGACAGCCAGGACCCAGTACTTC.

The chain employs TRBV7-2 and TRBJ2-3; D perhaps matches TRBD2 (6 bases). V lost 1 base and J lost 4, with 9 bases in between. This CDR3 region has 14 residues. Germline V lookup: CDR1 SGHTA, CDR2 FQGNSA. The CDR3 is CASSLGAGPDTQYF. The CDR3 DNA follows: TGTGCCAGCAGCTTAGGTGCGGGACCAGATACGCAGTATTTT.

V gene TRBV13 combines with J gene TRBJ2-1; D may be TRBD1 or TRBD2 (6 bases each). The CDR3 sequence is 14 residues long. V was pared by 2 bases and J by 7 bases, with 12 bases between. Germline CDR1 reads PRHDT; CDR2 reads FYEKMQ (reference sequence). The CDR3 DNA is TGTGCCAGCAGCTTAAGGGGGGCGAAGAATGAGCAGTTCTTC. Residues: CASSLRGAKNEQFF.

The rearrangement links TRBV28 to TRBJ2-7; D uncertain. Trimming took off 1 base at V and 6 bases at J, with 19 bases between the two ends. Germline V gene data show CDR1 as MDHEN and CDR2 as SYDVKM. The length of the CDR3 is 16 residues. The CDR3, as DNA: TGTGCCAGCAGTTTATCAACTCTAGGGCTATTCGTCGAGCAGTACTTC. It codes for CASSLSTLGLFVEQYF.

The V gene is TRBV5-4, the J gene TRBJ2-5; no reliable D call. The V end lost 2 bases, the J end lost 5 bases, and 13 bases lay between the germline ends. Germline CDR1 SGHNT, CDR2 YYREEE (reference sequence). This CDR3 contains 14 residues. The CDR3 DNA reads TGTGCCAGCAGCTTCGTCGGGTTCAAGGAGACCCAGTACTTC. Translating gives CASSFVGFKETQYF.

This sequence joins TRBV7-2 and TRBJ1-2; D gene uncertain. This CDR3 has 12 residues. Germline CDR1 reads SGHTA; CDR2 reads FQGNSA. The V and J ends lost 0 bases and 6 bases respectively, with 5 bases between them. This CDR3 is CASSLAWDGYTF. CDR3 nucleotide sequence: TGTGCCAGCAGCTTAGCGTGGGATGGCTACACCTTC.

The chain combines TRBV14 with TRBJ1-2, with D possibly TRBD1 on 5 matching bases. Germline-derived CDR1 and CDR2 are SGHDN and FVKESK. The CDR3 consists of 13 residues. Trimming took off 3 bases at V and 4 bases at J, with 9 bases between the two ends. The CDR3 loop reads CASSQRGIYGYTF. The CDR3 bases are TGTGCCAGCAGCCAGAGGGGAATCTATGGCTACACCTTC.